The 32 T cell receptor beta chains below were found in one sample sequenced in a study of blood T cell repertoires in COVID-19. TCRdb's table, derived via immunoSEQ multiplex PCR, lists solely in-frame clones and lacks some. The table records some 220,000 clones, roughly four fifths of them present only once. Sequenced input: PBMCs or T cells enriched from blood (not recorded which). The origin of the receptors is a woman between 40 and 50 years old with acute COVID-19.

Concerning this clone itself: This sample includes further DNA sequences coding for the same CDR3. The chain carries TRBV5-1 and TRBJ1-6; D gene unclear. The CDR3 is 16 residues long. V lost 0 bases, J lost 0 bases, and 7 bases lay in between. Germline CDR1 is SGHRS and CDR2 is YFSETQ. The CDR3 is CASSLEESSYNSPLHF. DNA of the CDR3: TGCGCCAGCAGCTTGGAGGAGAGCTCCTATAATTCACCCCTCCACTTT.

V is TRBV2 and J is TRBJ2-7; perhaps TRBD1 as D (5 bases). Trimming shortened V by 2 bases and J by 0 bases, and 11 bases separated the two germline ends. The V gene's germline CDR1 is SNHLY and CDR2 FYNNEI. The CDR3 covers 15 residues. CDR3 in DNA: TGTGCCAGCAGTGAACAGGGATGGAGCTCCTACGAGCAGTACTTC. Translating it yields CASSEQGWSSYEQYF.

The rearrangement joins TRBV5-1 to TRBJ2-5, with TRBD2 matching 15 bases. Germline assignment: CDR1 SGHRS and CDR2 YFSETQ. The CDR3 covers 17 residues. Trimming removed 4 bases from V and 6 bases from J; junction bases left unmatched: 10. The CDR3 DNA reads TGCGCCAGCAGCCCCGGACTAGCGGGAGGGCCTAACCAGACCCAGTACTTC. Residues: CASSPGLAGGPNQTQYF.

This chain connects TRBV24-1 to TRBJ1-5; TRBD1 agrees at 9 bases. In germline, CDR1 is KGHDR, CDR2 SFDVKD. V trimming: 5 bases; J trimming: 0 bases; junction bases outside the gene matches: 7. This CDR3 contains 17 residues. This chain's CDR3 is CATSARTGGLSNQPQHF. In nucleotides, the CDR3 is TGTGCCACCAGTGCCAGAACAGGGGGCCTTAGCAATCAGCCCCAGCATTTT.

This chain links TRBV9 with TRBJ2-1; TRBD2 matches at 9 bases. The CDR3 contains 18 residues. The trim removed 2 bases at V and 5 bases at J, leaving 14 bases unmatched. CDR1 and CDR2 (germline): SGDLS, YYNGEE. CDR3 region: CASSVSPYAGTSHNEQFF. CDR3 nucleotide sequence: TGTGCCAGCAGCGTCTCCCCCTACGCCGGGACTAGCCACAATGAGCAGTTCTTC.

Here the CDR3 reads CASSPGGAGANVLTF. In DNA, the CDR3 is TGCGCCAGCAGCCCAGGGGGTGCTGGGGCCAACGTCCTGACTTTC. The chain joins TRBV4-3 to TRBJ2-6; 7 nucleotides agree with TRBD1. The germline CDR1 and CDR2 sequences are LGHNA and YSLEER. This CDR3 is 15 amino acids long. V lost 4 bases to trimming and J lost 2 bases; unmatched junction nucleotides: 2.

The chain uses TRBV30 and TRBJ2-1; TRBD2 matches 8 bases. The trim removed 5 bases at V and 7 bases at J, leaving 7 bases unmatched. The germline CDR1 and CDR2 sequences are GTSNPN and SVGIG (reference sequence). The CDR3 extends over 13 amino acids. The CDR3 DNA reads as TGTGCCTGGGACCGGGGGGGCTATAATGAGCAGTTCTTC. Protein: CAWDRGGYNEQFF. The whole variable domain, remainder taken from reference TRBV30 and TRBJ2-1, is SQTIHQWPATLVQPVGSPLSLECTVEGTSNPNLYWYRQAAGRGLQLLFYSVGIGQISSEVPQNLSASRPQDRQFILSSKKLLLSDSGFYLCAWDRGGYNEQFFGPGTRLTVL.

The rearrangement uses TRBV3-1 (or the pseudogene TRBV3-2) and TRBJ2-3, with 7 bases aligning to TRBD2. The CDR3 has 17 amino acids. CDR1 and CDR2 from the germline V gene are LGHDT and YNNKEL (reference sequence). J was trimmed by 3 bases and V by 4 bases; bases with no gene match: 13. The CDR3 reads CASSRTWGGSGTDTQYF. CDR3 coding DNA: TGTGCCAGCAGCCGGACCTGGGGGGGAAGTGGGACAGATACGCAGTATTTT.

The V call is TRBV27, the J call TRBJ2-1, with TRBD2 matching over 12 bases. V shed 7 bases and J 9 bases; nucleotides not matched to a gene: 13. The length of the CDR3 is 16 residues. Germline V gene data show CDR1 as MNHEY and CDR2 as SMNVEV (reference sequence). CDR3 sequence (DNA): TGTGCCAGCAAACCGGGACTAGCGGGTCCCCAGGGTGAGCAGTTCTTC. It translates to CASKPGLAGPQGEQFF.

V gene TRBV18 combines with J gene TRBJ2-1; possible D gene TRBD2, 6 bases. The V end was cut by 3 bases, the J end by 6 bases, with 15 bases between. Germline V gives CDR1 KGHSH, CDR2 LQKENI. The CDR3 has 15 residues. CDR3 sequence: CASSPRDSPTNEQFF. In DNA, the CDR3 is TGTGCCAGCTCACCGAGGGACTCCCCCACCAATGAGCAGTTCTTC. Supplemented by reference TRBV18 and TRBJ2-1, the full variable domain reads NAGVMQNPRHLVRRRGQEARLRCSPMKGHSHVYWYRQLPEEGLKFMVYLQKENIIDESGMPKERFSAEFPKEGPSILRIQQVVRGDSAAYFCASSPRDSPTNEQFFGPGTRLTVL.

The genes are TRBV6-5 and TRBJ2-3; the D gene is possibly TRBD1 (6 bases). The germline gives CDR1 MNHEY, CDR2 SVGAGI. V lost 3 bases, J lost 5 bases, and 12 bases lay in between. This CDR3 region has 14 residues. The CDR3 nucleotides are TGTGCCAGCAGTTATGGAGGCAGGGGAGATACGCAGTATTTT. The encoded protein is CASSYGGRGDTQYF.

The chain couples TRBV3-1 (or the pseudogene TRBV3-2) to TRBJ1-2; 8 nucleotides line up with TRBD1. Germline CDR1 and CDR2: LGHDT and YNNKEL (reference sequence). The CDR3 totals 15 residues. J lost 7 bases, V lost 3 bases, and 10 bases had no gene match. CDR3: CASSHSDRASGGYTF. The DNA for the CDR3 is TGTGCCAGCAGCCACTCGGACAGGGCGAGCGGTGGCTACACCTTC.

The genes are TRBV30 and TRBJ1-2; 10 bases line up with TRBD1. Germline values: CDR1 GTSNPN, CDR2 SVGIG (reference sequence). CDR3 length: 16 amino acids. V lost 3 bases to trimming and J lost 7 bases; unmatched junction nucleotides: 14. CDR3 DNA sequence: TGTGCCTGGAGAACTGTTATACCGGGACAGGGGTTTGGCTACACCTTC. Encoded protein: CAWRTVIPGQGFGYTF.

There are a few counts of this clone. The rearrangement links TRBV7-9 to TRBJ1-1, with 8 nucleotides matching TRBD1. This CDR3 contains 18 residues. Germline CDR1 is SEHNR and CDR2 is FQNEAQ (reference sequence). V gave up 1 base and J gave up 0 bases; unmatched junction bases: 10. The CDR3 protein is CASSLVDRGSMMNTEAFF. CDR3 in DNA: TGTGCCAGCAGCTTAGTTGACAGGGGATCAATGATGAACACTGAAGCTTTCTTT.

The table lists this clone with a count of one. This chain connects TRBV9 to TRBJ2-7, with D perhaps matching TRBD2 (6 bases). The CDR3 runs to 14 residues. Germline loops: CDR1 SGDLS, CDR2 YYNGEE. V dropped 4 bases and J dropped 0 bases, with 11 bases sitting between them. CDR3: CASSRDFTSYEQYF. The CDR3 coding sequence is TGTGCCAGCAGCCGGGACTTCACCTCCTACGAGCAGTACTTC.

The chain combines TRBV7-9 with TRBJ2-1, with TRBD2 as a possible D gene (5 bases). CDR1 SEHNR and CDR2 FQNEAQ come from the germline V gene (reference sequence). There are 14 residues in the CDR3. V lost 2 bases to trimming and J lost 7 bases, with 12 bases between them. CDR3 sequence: CASSLNTRWNEQFF. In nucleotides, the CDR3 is TGTGCCAGCAGCTTAAATACTAGGTGGAATGAGCAGTTCTTC.

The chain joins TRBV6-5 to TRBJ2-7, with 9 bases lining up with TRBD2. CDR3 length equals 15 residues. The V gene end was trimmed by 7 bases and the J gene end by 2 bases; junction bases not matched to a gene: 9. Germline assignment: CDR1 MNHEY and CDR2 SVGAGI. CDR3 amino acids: CASTVGLAGPYEQYF. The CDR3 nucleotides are TGTGCCAGCACCGTGGGGCTAGCGGGACCCTACGAGCAGTACTTC.

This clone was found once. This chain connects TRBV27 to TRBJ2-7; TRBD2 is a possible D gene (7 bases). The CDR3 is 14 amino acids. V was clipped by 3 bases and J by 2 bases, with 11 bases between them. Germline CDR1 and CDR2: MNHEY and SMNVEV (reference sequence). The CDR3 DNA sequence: TGTGCCAGCAGTTTGGGGGGGGCCCCCTACGAGCAGTACTTC. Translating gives CASSLGGAPYEQYF.

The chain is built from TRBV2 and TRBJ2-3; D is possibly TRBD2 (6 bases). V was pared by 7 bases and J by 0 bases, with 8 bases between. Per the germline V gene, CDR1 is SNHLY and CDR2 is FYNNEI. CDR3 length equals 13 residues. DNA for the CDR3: TGTGCCAGCACGGGGGAGAGCACAGATACGCAGTATTTT. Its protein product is CASTGESTDTQYF. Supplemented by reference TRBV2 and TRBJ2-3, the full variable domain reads EPEVTQTPSHQVTQMGQEVILRCVPISNHLYFYWYRQILGQKVEFLVSFYNNEISEKSEIFDDQFSVERPDGSNFTLKIRSTKLEDSAMYFCASTGESTDTQYFGPGTRLTVL.

For the CDR3, the DNA is TGTGCCAGCAGCCCCATGCGACTAGTCGATGAGCAGTTCTTC. Residues: CASSPMRLVDEQFF. V and J are TRBV25-1 and TRBJ2-1; D might be TRBD2 (6 bases). Per germline, CDR1 MGHDK and CDR2 SYGVNS. V gave up 6 bases and J gave up 8 bases, with 17 bases separating them. The CDR3 is made up of 14 amino acids.

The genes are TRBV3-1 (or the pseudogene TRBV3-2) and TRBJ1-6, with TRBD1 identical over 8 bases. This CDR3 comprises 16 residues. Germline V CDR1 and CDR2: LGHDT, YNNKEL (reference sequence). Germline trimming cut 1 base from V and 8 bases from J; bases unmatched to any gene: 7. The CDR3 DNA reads TGTGCCAGCAGCCAAGGAGGGAGCAGGGGGCATTCACCCCTCCACTTT. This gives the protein CASSQGGSRGHSPLHF.

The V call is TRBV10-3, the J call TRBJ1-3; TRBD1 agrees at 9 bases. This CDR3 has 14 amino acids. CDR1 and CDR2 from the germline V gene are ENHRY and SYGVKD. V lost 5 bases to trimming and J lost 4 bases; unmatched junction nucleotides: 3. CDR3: CAISPDRGGNTIYF. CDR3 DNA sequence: TGTGCCATCAGTCCGGACAGGGGAGGAAACACCATATATTTT.

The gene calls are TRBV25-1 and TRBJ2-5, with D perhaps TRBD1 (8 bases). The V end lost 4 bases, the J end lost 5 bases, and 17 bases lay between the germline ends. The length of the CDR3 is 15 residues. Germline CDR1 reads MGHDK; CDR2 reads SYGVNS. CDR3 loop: CASSGGQGGRETQYF. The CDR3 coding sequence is TGTGCCAGCAGTGGAGGACAGGGAGGGAGGGAGACCCAGTACTTC.

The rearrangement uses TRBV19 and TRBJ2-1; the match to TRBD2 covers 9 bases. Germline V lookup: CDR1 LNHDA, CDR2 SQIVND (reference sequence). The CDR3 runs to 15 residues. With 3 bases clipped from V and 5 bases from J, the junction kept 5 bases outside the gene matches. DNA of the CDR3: TGTGCCAGTAGTATGTTCGGGACTAGCAACAATGAGCAGTTCTTC. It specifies CASSMFGTSNNEQFF.

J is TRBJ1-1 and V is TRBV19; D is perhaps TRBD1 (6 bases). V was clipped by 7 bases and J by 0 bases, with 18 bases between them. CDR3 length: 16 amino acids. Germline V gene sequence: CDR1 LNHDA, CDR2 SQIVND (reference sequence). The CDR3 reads CASMISGTRMNTEAFF. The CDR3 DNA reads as TGTGCCAGTATGATCTCCGGGACACGGATGAACACTGAAGCTTTCTTT.

CDR3 loop: CASRTTGMYNSPLHF. Written as DNA, the CDR3 is TGTGCCAGTAGGACGACAGGGATGTATAATTCACCCCTCCACTTT. The chain couples TRBV19 to TRBJ1-6, with TRBD1 matching 7 bases. The V and J ends lost 6 bases and 4 bases, in that order; junction bases with no gene match: 6. Germline V gene lookup returns CDR1 LNHDA and CDR2 SQIVND (reference sequence). The CDR3 runs to 15 residues.

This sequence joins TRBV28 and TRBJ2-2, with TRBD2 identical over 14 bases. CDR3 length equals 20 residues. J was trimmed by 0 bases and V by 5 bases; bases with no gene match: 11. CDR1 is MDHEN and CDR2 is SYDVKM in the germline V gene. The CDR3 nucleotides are TGTGCCAGCAGTAGGACTAGCGGGAGGACTCATCCCGCGAACACCGGGGAGCTGTTTTTT. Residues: CASSRTSGRTHPANTGELFF.

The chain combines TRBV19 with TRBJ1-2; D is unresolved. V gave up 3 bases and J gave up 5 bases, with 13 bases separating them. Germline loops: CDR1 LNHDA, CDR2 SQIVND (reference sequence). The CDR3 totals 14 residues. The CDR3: CASSMSWGDYGYTF. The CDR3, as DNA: TGTGCCAGTAGTATGTCCTGGGGAGATTATGGCTACACCTTC. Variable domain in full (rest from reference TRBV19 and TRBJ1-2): DGGITQSPKYLFRKEGQNVTLSCEQNLNHDAMYWYRQDPGQGLRLIYYSQIVNDFQKGDIAEGYSVSREKKESFPLTVTSAQKNPTAFYLCASSMSWGDYGYTFGSGTRLTVV.

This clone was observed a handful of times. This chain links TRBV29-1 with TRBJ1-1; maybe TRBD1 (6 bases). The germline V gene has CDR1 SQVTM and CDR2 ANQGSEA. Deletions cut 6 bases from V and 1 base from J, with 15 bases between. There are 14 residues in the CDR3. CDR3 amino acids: CSVQGTHRNTEAFF. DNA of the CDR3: TGCAGCGTCCAGGGGACCCATCGGAACACTGAAGCTTTCTTT.

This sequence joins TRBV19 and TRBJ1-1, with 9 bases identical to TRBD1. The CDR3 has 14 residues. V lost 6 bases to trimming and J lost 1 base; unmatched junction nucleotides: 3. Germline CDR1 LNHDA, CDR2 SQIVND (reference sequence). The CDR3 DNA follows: TGTGCCAGTAGGACAGGGGGGCGGAACACTGAAGCTTTCTTT. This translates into CASRTGGRNTEAFF.

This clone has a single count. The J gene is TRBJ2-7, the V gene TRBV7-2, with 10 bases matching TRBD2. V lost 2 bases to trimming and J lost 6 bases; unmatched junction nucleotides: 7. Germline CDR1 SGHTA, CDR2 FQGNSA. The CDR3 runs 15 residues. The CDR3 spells CASSLKSGGASEQYF. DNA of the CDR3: TGTGCCAGCAGCTTAAAAAGCGGGGGGGCGAGCGAGCAGTACTTC. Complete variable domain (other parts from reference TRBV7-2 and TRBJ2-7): GAGVSQSPSNKVTEKGKDVELRCDPISGHTALYWYRQSLGQGLEFLIYFQGNSAPDKSGLPSDRFSAERTGGSVSTLTIQRTQQEDSAVYLCASSLKSGGASEQYFGPGTRLTVT.

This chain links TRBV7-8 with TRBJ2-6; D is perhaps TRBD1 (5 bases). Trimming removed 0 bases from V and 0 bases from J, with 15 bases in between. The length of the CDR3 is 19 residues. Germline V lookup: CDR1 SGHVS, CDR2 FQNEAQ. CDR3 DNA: TGTGCCAGCAGCTTAGCTTTGACAGTCCGCATCTCTGGGGCCAACGTCCTGACTTTC. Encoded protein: CASSLALTVRISGANVLTF.